The 4 T cell receptor beta chains reported below all come from one sample, sequenced in a study of Ad26.COV2.S vaccination and SARS-CoV-2 variants (dated by TCRdb to the early 2020s). To prepare the library, the immunoSEQ multiplex PCR assay was applied. Not all clones reach the TCRdb copy of this immuneACCESS table, which keeps in-frame sequences only. Checked studies attribute under half of the gap to unresolved V genes and leave the rest unexplained. For this sample the table gives hundreds of thousands of clones, of which more than 75% were detected only once. The ten largest clonotypes hold around 3.5% of the sample. The label giving this sample's treatment or condition can be read as: around 19 received Ad26.COV2.S at low or high dose, single or two shots; roughly five received placebo; per-sample allocation not given. For vaccine and placebo recipients, repertoires were sequenced using samples collected on day 63 after the first injection.

Material: peripheral blood, obtained in a trial of Ad26.COV2.S vaccine versus placebo. Receptor source: a person aged 18-60 years who received the Ad26.COV2.S COVID-19 vaccine or a placebo.

The CDR3 sequence: CAWSVLVGELFF. The CDR3 DNA follows: TGTGCCTGGAGTGTATTGGTCGGGGAGCTGTTTTTT. The chain combines TRBV30 with TRBJ2-2; D is ambiguous. The CDR3 sequence is 12 residues long. Between the trimmed V and J ends, which lost 0 bases and 7 bases, there was a span of 6 bases. In germline, CDR1 is GTSNPN, CDR2 SVGIG (reference sequence).

V usage is TRBV18 and J usage is TRBJ1-2, with D unclear. This CDR3 has 12 amino acids. CDR1 and CDR2 (germline): KGHSH, LQKENI. Trimming removed 4 bases at V and 5 bases at J, with 8 bases between. The CDR3 sequence: CASSQAEYGYTF. CDR3 nucleotide sequence: TGTGCCAGCTCACAGGCAGAGTATGGCTACACCTTC.

The rearrangement uses TRBV6-5 and TRBJ2-7; D is unclear. CDR1 is MNHEY and CDR2 is SVGAGI in the germline V gene. V shed 6 bases and J shed 2 bases, with 17 bases lying between them. The CDR3 extends over 15 amino acids. CDR3 nucleotides: TGTGCCAGCAGGACCGACGGAATAATCGCCTACGAGCAGTACTTC. It encodes CASRTDGIIAYEQYF.

V and J are TRBV18 and TRBJ1-2; 9 nucleotides agree with TRBD1. The V gene end was trimmed by 5 bases and the J gene end by 2 bases; junction bases not matched to a gene: 6. The germline gives CDR1 KGHSH, CDR2 LQKENI. This CDR3 spans 15 amino acids. CDR3 sequence (DNA): TGTGCCAGCTCAACCAGGACAGGGGCGAACTATGGCTACACCTTC. This codes for CASSTRTGANYGYTF.